The entry that follows covers one T cell receptor beta chain sequence. No antigen is known for it. This sample was included in a study of vaccination effects on CD4 cells after COVID-19. Method: immunoSEQ multiplex PCR; TCRdb's copy keeps in-frame clones and lacks some. This repertoire shows roughly 41,000 clones, around three quarters found once; its top ten account for approximately 16%. ViraFEST assay sequencing came after antigen-specific CD4+ T cells were expanded with viral peptide pools. Following a roughly 11-day culture, CD4+ T cells were purified. Participants each got two BNT162b2 or mRNA-1273 vaccine doses. None of these healthy vaccinees had been infected with SARS-CoV-2 before vaccination. Roughly 2.1 million PBMC per well received 10 IU/ml IL-2 and roughly 10 ug/ml peptides in culture. Half the medium was swapped for IL-2 medium on days 3 and 7. Overall study findings and caveats: Pronounced clonal contraction occurred in clones induced by infection and by vaccine late after vaccination.

In germline, CDR1 is LNHNV, CDR2 YYDKDF (reference sequence). The germline V and J ends were trimmed by 2 bases and 3 bases, with 8 bases remaining between them. The CDR3 runs 13 residues. The sequencing here drew on CD4+ T cells from PBMCs cultured with HCoV-OC43 spike peptides, taken after COVID-19 vaccination. Subset noted: HCoV-OC43 spike overlapping peptide pool stimulation. This chain connects TRBV15 to TRBJ2-7; no clear D. This clonotype was sampled from a human donor who received a COVID-19 vaccine. The CDR3 nucleotides are TGTGCCACCAGCAGAAACGCAGGCTACGAGCAGTACTTC. This codes for CATSRNAGYEQYF.